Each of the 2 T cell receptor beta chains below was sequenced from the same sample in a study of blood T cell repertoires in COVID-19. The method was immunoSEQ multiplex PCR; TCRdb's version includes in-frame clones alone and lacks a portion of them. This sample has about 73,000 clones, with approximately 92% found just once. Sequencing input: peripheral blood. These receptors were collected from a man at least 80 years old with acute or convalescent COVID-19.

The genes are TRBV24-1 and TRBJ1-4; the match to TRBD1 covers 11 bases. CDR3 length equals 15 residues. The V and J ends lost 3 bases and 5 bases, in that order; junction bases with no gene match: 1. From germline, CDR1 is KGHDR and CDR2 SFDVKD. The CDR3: CATSDRTGGNEKLFF. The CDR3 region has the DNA TGTGCCACCAGTGATCGGACAGGGGGCAATGAAAAACTGTTTTTT.

CDR3 in DNA: TGTGCCAGCAGCCTCGGACAGGGGAGATATGAAAAACTGTTTTTT. Protein product: CASSLGQGRYEKLFF. The chain recombines TRBV7-9 with TRBJ1-4; 9 bases fit TRBD1. V was clipped by 5 bases and J by 6 bases; unmatched bases: 7. The germline CDR1 and CDR2 sequences are SEHNR and FQNEAQ (reference sequence). The CDR3 spans 15 residues.